This T cell receptor beta chain comes out of a study of identical twins. Findings and caveats of the study: Within monozygotic twins, out-of-frame TCR alpha sharing was underestimated by the models.

Germline loops: CDR1 SGHRS, CDR2 YFSETQ. The CDR3 is 13 amino acids. J lost 7 bases, V lost 1 base, and 5 bases had no gene match. This clonotype was recorded at least ten times. As yet, its antigen is unknown. TCRdb independently ran MiXCR on the 5' RACE reads; one entry per CDR3 protein. The data hold 240,000 or so distinct CDR3 sequences, with more than 9.5% observed a single time. This sample also belongs to another study, concerning yellow fever vaccine responses in identical twins.

This clonotype was obtained from a woman between 18 and 29 years old in good health. This chain joins TRBV5-1 and TRBJ2-7; 7 nucleotides match TRBD1. Sequencing was done on a sample of memory (CD45RO+) T cells sorted from blood. The CDR3 sequence is CASSLLTGWEQYF. For the CDR3, the DNA is TGCGCCAGCAGCTTGTTGACAGGGTGGGAGCAGTACTTC.